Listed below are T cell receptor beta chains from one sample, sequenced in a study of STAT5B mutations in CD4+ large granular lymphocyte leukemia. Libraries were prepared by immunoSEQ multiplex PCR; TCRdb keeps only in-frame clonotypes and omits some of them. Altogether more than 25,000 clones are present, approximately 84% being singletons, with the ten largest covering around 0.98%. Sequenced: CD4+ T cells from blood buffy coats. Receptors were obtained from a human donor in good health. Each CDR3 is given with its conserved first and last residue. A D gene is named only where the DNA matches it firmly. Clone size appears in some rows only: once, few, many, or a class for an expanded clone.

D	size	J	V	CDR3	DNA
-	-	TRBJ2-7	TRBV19	CASSRGTGGSYEQYF	TGTGCCAGTAGTAGAGGGACCGGCGGCTCCTACGAGCAGTACTTC
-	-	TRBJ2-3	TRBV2	CASSEWSSTDTQYF	TGTGCCAGCAGTGAATGGAGCAGCACAGATACGCAGTATTTT
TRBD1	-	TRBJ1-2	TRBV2	CASSEGGQVYGYTF	TGTGCCAGCAGTGAGGGAGGACAGGTCTATGGCTACACCTTC
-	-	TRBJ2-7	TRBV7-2	CASSWDFYEQYF	TGTGCCAGCAGCTGGGACTTCTACGAGCAGTACTTC
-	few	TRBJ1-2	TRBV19	CASSMGPGGVYGYTF	TGTGCCAGTAGCATGGGACCGGGCGGGGTATATGGCTACACCTTC
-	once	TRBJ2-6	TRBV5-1	CASSSTVSGANVLTF	TGCGCCAGCAGTTCTACAGTCTCTGGGGCCAACGTCCTGACTTTC
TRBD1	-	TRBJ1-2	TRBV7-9	CASSLPRQGANYGYTF	TGTGCCAGCAGCTTACCAAGACAGGGGGCTAACTATGGCTACACCTTC
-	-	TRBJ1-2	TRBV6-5	CAISGPAGYTF	TGTGCCATTTCCGGGCCGGCGGGCTACACCTTC
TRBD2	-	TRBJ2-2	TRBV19	CASSKIRLADMNTGELFF	TGTGCCAGTAGTAAAATTCGTCTAGCGGATATGAACACCGGGGAGCTGTTTTTT
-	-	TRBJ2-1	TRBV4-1	CASSHDSNEQFF	TGCGCCAGCAGCCACGACAGCAATGAGCAGTTCTTC
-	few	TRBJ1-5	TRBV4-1	CASSQDGVNQPQHF	TGCGCCAGCAGCCAAGATGGGGTCAATCAGCCCCAGCATTTT
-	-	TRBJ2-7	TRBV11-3	CASSLDPGRGWYEQYF	TGTGCCAGCAGCTTAGACCCGGGACGTGGGTGGTACGAGCAGTACTTC
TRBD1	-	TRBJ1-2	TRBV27	CASSFNGQGWGYTF	TGTGCCAGCAGTTTCAACGGACAGGGTTGGGGCTACACCTTC
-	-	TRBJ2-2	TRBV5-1	CASSPQNTGELFF	TGCGCCAGCAGCCCTCAGAACACCGGGGAGCTGTTTTTT
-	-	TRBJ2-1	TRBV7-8	CASSFDRTNEQFF	TGTGCCAGCAGCTTCGACAGGACCAATGAGCAGTTCTTC
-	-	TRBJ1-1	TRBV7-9	CASSLTPVRTEAFF	TGTGCCAGCAGCTTGACACCCGTTCGCACTGAAGCTTTCTTT
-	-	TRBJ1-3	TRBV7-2	CASSLVRGPSTIYF	TGTGCCAGCAGCTTAGTTCGGGGCCCGAGCACCATATATTTT
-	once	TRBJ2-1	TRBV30	CAWRLGRHNEQFF	TGTGCCTGGAGACTTGGACGCCACAATGAGCAGTTCTTC
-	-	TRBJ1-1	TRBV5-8	CASSYRASRRNTEAFF	TGTGCCAGCAGTTATAGGGCGTCCAGGAGGAACACTGAAGCTTTCTTT
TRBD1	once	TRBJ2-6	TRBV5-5	CASSAAPTGANGANVLTF	TGTGCCAGCAGCGCTGCCCCCACAGGGGCAAATGGGGCCAACGTCCTGACTTTC
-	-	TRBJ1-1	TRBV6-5	CASTPPLGVKAFF	TGTGCCAGCACCCCCCCCCTTGGGGTTAAAGCTTTCTTT
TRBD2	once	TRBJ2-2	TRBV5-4	CASSSAGTSLSGELFF	TGTGCCAGCAGCTCCGCGGGGACTAGCCTCTCCGGGGAGCTGTTTTTT
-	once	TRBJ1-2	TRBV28	CASSSPPESYGYTF	TGTGCCAGCAGTTCCCCCCCCGAGAGCTATGGCTACACCTTC
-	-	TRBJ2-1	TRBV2	CASSFRQDNEQFF	TGTGCCAGCAGTTTCAGACAGGACAATGAGCAGTTCTTC
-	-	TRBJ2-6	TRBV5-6	CASSLPAGISGANVLTF	TGTGCCAGCAGCTTACCGGCCGGAATCTCTGGGGCCAACGTCCTGACTTTC
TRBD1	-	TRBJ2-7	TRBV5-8	CASSLAQGTDEQYF	TGTGCCAGCAGCTTGGCACAGGGGACGGACGAGCAGTACTTC
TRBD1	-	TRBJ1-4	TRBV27	CASSPRQGVNEKLFF	TGTGCCAGCAGTCCCAGACAGGGCGTTAATGAAAAACTGTTTTTT
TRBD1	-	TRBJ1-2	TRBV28	CASRFQGDNYGYTF	TGTGCCAGCAGATTTCAGGGGGATAACTATGGCTACACCTTC
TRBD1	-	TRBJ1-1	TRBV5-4	CASSTMTGLNTEAFF	TGTGCCAGCAGCACCATGACAGGGCTGAACACTGAAGCTTTCTTT
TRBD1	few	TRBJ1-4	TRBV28	CASSIQGRGEKLFF	TGTGCCAGCAGTATACAGGGGCGGGGGGAAAAACTGTTTTTT
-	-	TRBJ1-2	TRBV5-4	CASSFSATNYGYTF	TGTGCCAGCAGCTTTTCCGCGACCAACTATGGCTACACCTTC
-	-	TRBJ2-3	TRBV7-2	CASTPGLLTDTQYF	TGTGCCAGCACCCCGGGACTTTTAACAGATACGCAGTATTTT
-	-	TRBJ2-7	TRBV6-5	CASSYLGGSHEQYF	TGTGCCAGCAGTTACCTTGGGGGATCCCACGAGCAGTACTTC
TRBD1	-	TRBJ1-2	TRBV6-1	CASSDGTGGSSAYGYTF	TGTGCCAGCAGTGACGGGACAGGGGGTTCAAGTGCCTATGGCTACACCTTC
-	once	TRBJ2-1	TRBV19	CASSKISSLSYNEQFF	TGTGCCAGTAGCAAGATTTCTAGCCTCTCCTACAATGAGCAGTTCTTC
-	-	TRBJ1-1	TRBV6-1	CASSLDPEGSEAFF	TGTGCCAGCAGTCTGGACCCCGAGGGCTCTGAAGCTTTCTTT
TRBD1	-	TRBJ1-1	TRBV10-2	CASSLTGENTEAFF	TGCGCCAGCAGTTTGACAGGGGAGAACACTGAAGCTTTCTTT
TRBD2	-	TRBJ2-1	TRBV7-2	CASSLLLLAGGYNEQFF	TGTGCCAGCAGCTTACTTTTGCTAGCGGGAGGTTACAATGAGCAGTTCTTC
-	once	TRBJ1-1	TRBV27	CASSPSMGFGNTEAFF	TGTGCCAGCAGTCCAAGTATGGGTTTTGGGAACACTGAAGCTTTCTTT
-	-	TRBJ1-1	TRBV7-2	CASSITENTEAFF	TGTGCCAGCAGCATTACAGAGAACACTGAAGCTTTCTTT
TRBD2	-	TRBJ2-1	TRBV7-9	CASSPGLADNEQFF	TGTGCCAGCAGCCCCGGACTAGCAGACAATGAGCAGTTCTTC
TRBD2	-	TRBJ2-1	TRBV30	CAWSSFVPGGRPWHEQFF	TGTGCCTGGTCAAGCTTTGTCCCGGGGGGGCGCCCCTGGCATGAGCAGTTCTTC
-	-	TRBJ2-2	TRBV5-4	CASSLQGDAGELFF	TGTGCCAGCAGCTTACAGGGCGACGCCGGGGAGCTGTTTTTT
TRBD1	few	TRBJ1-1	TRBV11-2	CASSPLGAGGDTEAFF	TGTGCCAGCAGCCCCTTGGGGGCAGGGGGCGACACTGAAGCTTTCTTT
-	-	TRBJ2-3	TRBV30	CAWGGRAISTDTQYF	TGTGCCTGGGGGGGGAGAGCGATTAGCACAGATACGCAGTATTTT
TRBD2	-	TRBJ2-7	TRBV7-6	CASSSSGSAYEQYF	TGTGCCAGCAGCTCCAGCGGGAGCGCCTACGAGCAGTACTTC
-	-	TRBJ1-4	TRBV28	CASSPLPGAEGEKLFF	TGTGCCAGCAGCCCTCTCCCCGGGGCTGAGGGTGAAAAACTGTTTTTT
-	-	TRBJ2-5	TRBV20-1	CSATPGETQYF	TGCAGTGCCACCCCCGGGGAGACCCAGTACTTC
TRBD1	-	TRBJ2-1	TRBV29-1	CSVTRDSPNEQFF	TGCAGCGTGACTCGGGACAGCCCCAATGAGCAGTTCTTC
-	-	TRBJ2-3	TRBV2	CASRGQSITDTQYF	TGTGCCAGCAGAGGACAGAGCATCACAGATACGCAGTATTTT
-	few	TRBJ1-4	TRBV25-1	CASSESGQEKLFF	TGTGCCAGCAGTGAATCCGGGCAGGAAAAACTGTTTTTT
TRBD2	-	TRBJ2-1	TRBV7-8	CASSLGGLAGGRLLYNEQFF	TGTGCCAGCAGCTTAGGTGGACTAGCGGGGGGGCGGCTACTCTACAATGAGCAGTTCTTC
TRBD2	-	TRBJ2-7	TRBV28	CASSFPRGGSPYEQYF	TGTGCCAGCAGTTTTCCTAGGGGAGGGAGCCCCTACGAGCAGTACTTC
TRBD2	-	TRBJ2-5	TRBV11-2	CASSFTPSGSWVTQYF	TGTGCCAGCAGCTTCACACCTAGCGGGAGTTGGGTGACCCAGTACTTC
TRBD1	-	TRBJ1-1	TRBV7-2	CASASRDRAWVTEAFF	TGTGCCAGCGCCTCACGGGACAGGGCGTGGGTCACTGAAGCTTTCTTT
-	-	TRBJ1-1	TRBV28	CASNGGGTEAFF	TGTGCCAGCAATGGAGGGGGTACTGAAGCTTTCTTT
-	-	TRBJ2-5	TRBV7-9	CASSLGLETQYF	TGTGCCAGCAGCTTAGGATTGGAGACCCAGTACTTC